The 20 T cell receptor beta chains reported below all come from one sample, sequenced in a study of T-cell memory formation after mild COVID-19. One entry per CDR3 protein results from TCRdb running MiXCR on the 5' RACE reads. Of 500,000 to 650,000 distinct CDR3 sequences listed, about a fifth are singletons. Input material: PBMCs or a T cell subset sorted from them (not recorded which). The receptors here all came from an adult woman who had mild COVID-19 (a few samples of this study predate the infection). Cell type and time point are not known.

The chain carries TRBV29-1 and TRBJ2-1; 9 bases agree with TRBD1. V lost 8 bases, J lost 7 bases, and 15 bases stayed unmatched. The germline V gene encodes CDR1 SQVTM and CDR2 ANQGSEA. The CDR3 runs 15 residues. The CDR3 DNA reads TGCAGCATTCGATTTACCGGGACAGGGAGGAATGAGCAGTTCTTC. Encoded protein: CSIRFTGTGRNEQFF.

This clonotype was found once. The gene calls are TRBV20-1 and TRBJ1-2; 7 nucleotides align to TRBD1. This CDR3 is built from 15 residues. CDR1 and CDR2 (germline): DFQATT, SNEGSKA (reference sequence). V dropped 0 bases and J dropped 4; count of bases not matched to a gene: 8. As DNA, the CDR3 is TGCAGTGCTAGAGAGTCCGGGACAGAAATCTATGGCTACACCTTC. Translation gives CSARESGTEIYGYTF.

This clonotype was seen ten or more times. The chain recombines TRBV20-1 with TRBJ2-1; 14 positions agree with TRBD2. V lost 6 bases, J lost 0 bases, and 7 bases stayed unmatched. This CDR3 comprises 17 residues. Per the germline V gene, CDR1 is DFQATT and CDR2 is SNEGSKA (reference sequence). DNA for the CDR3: TGCAGTGCAAAGGGACTAGCGGGAGTGATCTCCTACAATGAGCAGTTCTTC. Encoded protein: CSAKGLAGVISYNEQFF.

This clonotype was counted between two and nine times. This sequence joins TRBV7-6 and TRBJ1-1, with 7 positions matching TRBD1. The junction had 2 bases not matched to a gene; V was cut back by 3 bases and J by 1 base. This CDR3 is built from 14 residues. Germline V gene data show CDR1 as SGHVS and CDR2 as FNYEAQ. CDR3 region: CASSFQGGNTEAFF. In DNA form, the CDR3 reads TGTGCCAGCAGCTTCCAGGGGGGGAACACTGAAGCTTTCTTT.

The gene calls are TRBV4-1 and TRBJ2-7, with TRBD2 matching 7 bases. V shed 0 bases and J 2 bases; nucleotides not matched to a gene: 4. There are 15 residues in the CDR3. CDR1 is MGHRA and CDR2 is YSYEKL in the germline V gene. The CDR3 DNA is TGCGCCAGCAGCCAAGAGCGGGAGAGTCCCTACGAGCAGTACTTC. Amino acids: CASSQERESPYEQYF.

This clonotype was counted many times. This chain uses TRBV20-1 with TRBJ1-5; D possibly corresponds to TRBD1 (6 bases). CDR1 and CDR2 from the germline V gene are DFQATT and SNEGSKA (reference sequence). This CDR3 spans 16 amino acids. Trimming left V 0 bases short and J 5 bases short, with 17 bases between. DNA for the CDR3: TGCAGTGCTAGAGATGTTCGGGGGCCGAGGGATCAGCCCCAGCATTTT. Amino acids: CSARDVRGPRDQPQHF.

The CDR3 DNA reads as TGTGCCAGCAGCCAAGATGGGGGAATCCAAGAGACCCAGTACTTC. It is translated as CASSQDGGIQETQYF. This chain connects TRBV3-1 to TRBJ2-5, with D possibly called TRBD1 or TRBD2 (5 bases each). CDR1 and CDR2 from the germline V gene are LGHDT and YNNKEL (reference sequence). The V end was cut by 0 bases, the J end by 1 base, with 9 bases between. CDR3 size: 15 residues.

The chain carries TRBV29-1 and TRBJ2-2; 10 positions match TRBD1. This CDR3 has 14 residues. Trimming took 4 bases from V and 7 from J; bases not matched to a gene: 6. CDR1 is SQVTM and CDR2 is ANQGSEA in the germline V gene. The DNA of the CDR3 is TGCAGCGTTGCCCGGACAGGGGGGAACGGGGAGCTGTTTTTT. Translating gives CSVARTGGNGELFF.

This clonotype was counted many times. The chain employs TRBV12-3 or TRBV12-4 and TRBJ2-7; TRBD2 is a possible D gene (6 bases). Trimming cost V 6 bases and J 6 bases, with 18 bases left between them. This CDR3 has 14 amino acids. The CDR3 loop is CASSPFPQEGEQYF. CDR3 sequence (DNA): TGTGCCAGCAGCCCCTTTCCCCAGGAGGGCGAGCAGTACTTC.

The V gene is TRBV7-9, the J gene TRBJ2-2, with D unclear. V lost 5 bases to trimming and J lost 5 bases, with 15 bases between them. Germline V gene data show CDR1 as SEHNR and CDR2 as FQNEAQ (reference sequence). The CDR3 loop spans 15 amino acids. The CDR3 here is CASSQVWASTGELFF. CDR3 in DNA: TGTGCCAGCAGCCAAGTGTGGGCCTCTACCGGGGAGCTGTTTTTT. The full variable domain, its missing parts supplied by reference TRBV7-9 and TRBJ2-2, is DTGVSQNPRHKITKRGQNVTFRCDPISEHNRLYWYRQTLGQGPEFLTYFQNEAQLEKSRLLSDRFSAERPKGSFSTLEIQRTEQGDSAMYLCASSQVWASTGELFFGEGSRLTVL.

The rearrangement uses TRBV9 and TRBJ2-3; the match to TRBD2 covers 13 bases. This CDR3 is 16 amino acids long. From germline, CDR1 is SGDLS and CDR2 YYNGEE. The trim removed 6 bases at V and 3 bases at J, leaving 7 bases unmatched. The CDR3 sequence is CASTRTSGSSTDTQYF. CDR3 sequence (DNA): TGTGCCAGCACTAGGACTAGCGGGAGTTCGACAGATACGCAGTATTTT.

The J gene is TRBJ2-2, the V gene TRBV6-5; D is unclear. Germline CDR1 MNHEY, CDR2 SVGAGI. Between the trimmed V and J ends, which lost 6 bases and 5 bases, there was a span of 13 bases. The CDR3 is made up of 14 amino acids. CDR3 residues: CASSFRPETGELFF. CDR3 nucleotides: TGTGCCAGCAGCTTCAGGCCGGAGACCGGGGAGCTGTTTTTT.

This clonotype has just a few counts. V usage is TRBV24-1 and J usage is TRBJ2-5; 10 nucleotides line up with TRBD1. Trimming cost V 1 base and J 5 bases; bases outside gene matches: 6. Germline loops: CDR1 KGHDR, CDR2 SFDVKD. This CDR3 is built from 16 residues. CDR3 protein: CATSDFQGQGLETQYF. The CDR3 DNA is TGTGCCACCAGTGATTTTCAGGGACAGGGGCTGGAGACCCAGTACTTC.

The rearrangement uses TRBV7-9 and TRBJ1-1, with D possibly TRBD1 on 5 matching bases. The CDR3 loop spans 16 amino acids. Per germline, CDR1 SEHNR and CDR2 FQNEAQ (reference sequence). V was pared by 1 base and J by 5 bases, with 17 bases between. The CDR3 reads CASSLDSSGLGTEAFF. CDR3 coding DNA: TGTGCCAGCAGCTTAGACTCCTCGGGGCTTGGAACTGAAGCTTTCTTT.

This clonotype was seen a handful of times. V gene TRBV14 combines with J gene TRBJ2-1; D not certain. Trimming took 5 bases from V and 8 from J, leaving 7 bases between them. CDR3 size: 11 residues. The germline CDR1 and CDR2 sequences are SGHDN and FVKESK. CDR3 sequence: CASSEWYEQFF. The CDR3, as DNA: TGTGCCAGCAGCGAATGGTATGAGCAGTTCTTC.

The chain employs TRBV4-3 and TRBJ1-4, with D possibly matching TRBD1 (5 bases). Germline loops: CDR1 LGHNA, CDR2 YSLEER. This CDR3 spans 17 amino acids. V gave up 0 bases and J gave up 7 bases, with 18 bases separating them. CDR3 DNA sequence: TGCGCCAGCAGCCAAGATGAGGTCAGGGCTGGAGGTGAAAAACTGTTTTTT. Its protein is CASSQDEVRAGGEKLFF.

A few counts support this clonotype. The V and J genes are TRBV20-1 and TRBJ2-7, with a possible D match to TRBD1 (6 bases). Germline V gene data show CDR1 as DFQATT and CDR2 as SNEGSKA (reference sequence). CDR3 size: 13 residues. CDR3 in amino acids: CSPRQASSYEQYF. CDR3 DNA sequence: TGCAGCCCTCGACAGGCCAGCTCCTACGAGCAGTACTTC.

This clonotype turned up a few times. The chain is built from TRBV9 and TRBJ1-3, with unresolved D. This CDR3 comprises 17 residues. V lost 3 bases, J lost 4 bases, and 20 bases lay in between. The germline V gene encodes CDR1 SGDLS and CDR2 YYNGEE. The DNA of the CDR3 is TGTGCCAGCAGCGCCAGCGCGGGGAGGTCATCCGGAAACACCATATATTTT. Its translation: CASSASAGRSSGNTIYF.

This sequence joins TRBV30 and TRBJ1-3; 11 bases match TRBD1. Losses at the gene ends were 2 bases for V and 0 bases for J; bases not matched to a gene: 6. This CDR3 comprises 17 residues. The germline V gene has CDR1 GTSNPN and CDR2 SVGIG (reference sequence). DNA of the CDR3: TGTGCCTGGAGTTTTGGACAGGGGGCCAGCTCTGGAAACACCATATATTTT. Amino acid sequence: CAWSFGQGASSGNTIYF.

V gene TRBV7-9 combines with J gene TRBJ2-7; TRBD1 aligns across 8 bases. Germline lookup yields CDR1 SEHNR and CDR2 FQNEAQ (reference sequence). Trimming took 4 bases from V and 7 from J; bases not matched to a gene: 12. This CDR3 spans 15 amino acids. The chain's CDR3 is CASSSTTGAPEEQYF. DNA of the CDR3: TGTGCCAGCAGCTCGACGACAGGGGCCCCGGAGGAGCAGTACTTC.